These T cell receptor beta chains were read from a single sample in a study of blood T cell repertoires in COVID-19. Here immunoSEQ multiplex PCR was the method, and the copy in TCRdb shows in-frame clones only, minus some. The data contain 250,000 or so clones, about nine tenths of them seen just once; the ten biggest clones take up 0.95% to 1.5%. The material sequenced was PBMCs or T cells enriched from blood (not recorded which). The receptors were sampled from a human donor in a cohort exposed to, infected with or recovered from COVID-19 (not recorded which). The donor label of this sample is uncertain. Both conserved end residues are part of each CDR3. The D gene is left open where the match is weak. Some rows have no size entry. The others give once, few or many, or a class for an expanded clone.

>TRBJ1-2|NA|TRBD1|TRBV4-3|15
TGCGCCAGCAGCCTGGAGGGACAGGACATAGGAGGCTACACCTTC
CASSLEGQDIGGYTF
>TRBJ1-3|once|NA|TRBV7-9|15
TGTGCCAGCAGGGCGCGGGGGGTGCCAGGAAACACCATATATTTT
CASRARGVPGNTIYF
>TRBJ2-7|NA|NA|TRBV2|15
TGTGCCAGCAGTGAACGAGGCGGGGGCCCCTACGAGCAGTACTTC
CASSERGGGPYEQYF
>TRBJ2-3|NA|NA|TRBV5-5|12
TGTGCCAGCAGCTCACTCGCAGATACGCAGTATTTT
CASSSLADTQYF
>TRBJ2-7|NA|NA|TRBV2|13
TGTGCCAGCAGTGGGGTGGGGGGCTACGAGCAGTACTTC
CASSGVGGYEQYF
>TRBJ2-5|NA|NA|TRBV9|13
TGTGCCAGCAGCGCGTTAACGGCAGGCACCCAGTACTTC
CASSALTAGTQYF
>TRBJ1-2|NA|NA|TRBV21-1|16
TGTGCCAGCAGCGACGGACGTCCTCGGGATAACTATGGCTACACCTTC
CASSDGRPRDNYGYTF
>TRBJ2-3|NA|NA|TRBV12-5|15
TGTGCTAGTGGTTTCAGTACCCGTATCAGAGATACGCAGTATTTT
CASGFSTRIRDTQYF
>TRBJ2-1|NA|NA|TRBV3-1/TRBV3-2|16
TGTGCCAGCAGCCAGTTAGACAGGCCCTCCTACAATGAGCAGTTCTTC
CASSQLDRPSYNEQFF
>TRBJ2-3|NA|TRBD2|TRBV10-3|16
TGTGCCATCAGCAAGACTAGCGGGGGGATCACAGATACGCAGTATTTT
CAISKTSGGITDTQYF
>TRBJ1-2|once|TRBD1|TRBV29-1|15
TGCAGCGTGACTGACAGGGGTGAAGGGTCCGGTGGCTACACCTTC
CSVTDRGEGSGGYTF
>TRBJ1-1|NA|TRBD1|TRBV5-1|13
TGCGCCAGCAAAGAAGGACAGGGGGATGCAGCTTTCTTT
CASKEGQGDAAFF
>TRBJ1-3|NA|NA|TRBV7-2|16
TGTGCCAGCAGCCGTGATCGACTGACCTCTGGAAACACCATATATTTT
CASSRDRLTSGNTIYF
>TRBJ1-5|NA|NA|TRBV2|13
TGTGCCAGCAGTTCGAGGGGAGGTCAGCCCCAGCATTTT
CASSSRGGQPQHF
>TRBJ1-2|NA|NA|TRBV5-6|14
TGTGCCAGCAGGCTGGTCTATGGGACTCAGGGCTACACCTTC
CASRLVYGTQGYTF
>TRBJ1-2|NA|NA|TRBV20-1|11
TGCAGTGCCCCAGCCCAGGGAGGCTACACCTTC
CSAPAQGGYTF
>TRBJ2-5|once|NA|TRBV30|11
TGTGCCTGGAGTCCCAGTGAGACCCAGTACTTC
CAWSPSETQYF
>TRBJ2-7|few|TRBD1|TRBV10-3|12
TGTGCCATCAGCGTGACAGGGTACGAGCAGTACTTC
CAISVTGYEQYF
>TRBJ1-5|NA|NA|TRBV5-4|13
TGTGCCAGATCCAGGGGTAACGGTCAGCCCCAGCATTTT
CARSRGNGQPQHF
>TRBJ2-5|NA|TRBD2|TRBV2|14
TGTGCCAGTGATAGCGGGGGGGCCAGAGAGACCCAGTACTTC
CASDSGGARETQYF
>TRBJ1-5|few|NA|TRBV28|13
TGTGCCAGCAGTTCCCTCCGGTATCCGGCCCAGCATTTT
CASSSLRYPAQHF
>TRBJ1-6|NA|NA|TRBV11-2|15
TGTGCCAGCAGCTTAGACAACAGACCGAATTCACCCCTCCACTTT
CASSLDNRPNSPLHF
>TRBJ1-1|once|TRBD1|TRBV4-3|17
TGCGCCAGCAGCCAAGACCGGACAGGACGCTACAACACTGAAGCTTTCTTT
CASSQDRTGRYNTEAFF
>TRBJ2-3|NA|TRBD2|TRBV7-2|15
TGTGCCAGCAGCTCATTAGCGGGGAACACAGATACGCAGTATTTT
CASSSLAGNTDTQYF
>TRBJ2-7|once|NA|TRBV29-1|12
TGCAGCGTTAGGGGCTCCGTCTACGAGCAGTACTTC
CSVRGSVYEQYF
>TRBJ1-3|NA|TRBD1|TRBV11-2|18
TGTGCCAGCAGCTTAGACCACCACCAGGGACAGAAAGGAAACACCATATATTTT
CASSLDHHQGQKGNTIYF
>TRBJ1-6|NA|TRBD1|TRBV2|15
TGTGCCAGCAGTGGACAGGGGATGGCGGATTCACCCCTCCACTTT
CASSGQGMADSPLHF
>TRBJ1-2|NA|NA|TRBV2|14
TGTGCCAGCAGTGGGGCAGGGGTTAACTATGGCTACACCTTC
CASSGAGVNYGYTF
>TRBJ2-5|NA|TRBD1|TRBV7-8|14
TGTGCCAGCAGCCAAGACAGGGTCCAAGAGACCCAGTACTTC
CASSQDRVQETQYF
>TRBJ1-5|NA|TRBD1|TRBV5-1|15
TGCGCCAGCAGGGCTACAGGGGAGAGCAATCAGCCCCAGCATTTT
CASRATGESNQPQHF
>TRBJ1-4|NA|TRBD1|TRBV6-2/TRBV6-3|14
TGTGCCAGCAGCTCCGGGACAGGGGTCGGAAAACTGTTTTTT
CASSSGTGVGKLFF
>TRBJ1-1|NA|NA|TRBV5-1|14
TGCGCCAGCAGCTTGGCGGGGGGCGGCACTGAAGCTTTCTTT
CASSLAGGGTEAFF
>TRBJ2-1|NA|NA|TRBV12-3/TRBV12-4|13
TGTGCCAGCAGCCCACCGGGCTACAATGAGCAGTTCTTC
CASSPPGYNEQFF
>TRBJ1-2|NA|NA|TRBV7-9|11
TGTGCCTCCCGACAGGAGGCTGGCTACACCTTC
CASRQEAGYTF
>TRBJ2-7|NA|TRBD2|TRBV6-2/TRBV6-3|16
TGTGCCAGCAGTTACGAACTAGCGGGGGCCTACTACGAGCAGTACTTC
CASSYELAGAYYEQYF
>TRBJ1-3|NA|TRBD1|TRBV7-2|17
TGTGCCAGCAGCTTAGCCTCAGGGGGCGCAGGGGGAAACACCATATATTTT
CASSLASGGAGGNTIYF
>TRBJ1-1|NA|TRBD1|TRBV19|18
TGTGCCAGTACCTTCCGGGACAGACTGGGAGAGGAGAACACTGAAGCTTTCTTT
CASTFRDRLGEENTEAFF
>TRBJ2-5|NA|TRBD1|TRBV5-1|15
TGCGCCAGCAGGCGACCGGGACAGGGAACGGAGACCCAGTACTTC
CASRRPGQGTETQYF